Following are 5 T cell receptor beta chains from one sample sequenced in a study. TCRdb analysed the RT-PCR reads with MiXCR anew, one entry per CDR3 protein. This repertoire shows about 3,800 distinct CDR3 sequences, roughly 34% found once; its top ten account for around 4.7%. Sequenced sample: memory CD4+ T cells from salivary gland. All receptors derive from a female donor with primary Sjogren's syndrome.

This clonotype was picked up many times. The chain employs TRBV3-1 and TRBJ2-4; D remains ambiguous. Germline V gene lookup returns CDR1 LGHDT and CDR2 YNNKEL (reference sequence). This CDR3 contains 13 residues. With 3 bases removed from V and 4 bases from J, the gap between germline ends came to 7 bases. The DNA of the CDR3 is TGTGCCAGCAGCCATGACATGAAAAACATTCAGTACTTC. Its protein product is CASSHDMKNIQYF.

By sample share, this clonotype is medium-sized. The chain employs TRBV7-2 and TRBJ1-5, with D unresolved. CDR3 length: 13 amino acids. V was clipped by 5 bases and J by 0 bases, with 5 bases between them. Looked up from germline, CDR1 is SGHTA and CDR2 is FQGNSA. The CDR3 sequence: CASSPSSNQPQHF. Here the CDR3 DNA reads TGTGCCAGCAGCCCGTCTAGCAATCAGCCCCAGCATTTT.

Worth noting for this clonotype: Mismatch with germline at one junction end may stem from a read error. The J gene is TRBJ1-5, the V gene TRBV29-1; tentative D call: TRBD1 (5 bases). Looked up from germline, CDR1 is SQVTM and CDR2 is ANQGSEA. The CDR3 has 13 residues. The CDR3 coding sequence is TGCAGCGTATCCGACGGGACCAATCGGCCCCAGCATTTT. Its translation: CSVSDGTNRPQHF.

This clonotype was seen only a few times. V gene TRBV3-1 combines with J gene TRBJ1-3; D is possibly TRBD1 (5 bases). Trimming shortened V by 5 bases and J by 0 bases, and 11 bases separated the two germline ends. The CDR3 covers 15 residues. Germline assignment: CDR1 LGHDT and CDR2 YNNKEL (reference sequence). The CDR3, as DNA: TGTGCCAGCAGCTTTAGGGGCGACTCTGGAAACACCATATATTTT. Protein sequence: CASSFRGDSGNTIYF.

The J gene is TRBJ1-2, the V gene TRBV7-3, with 8 bases lining up with TRBD1. This CDR3 has 15 residues. J was trimmed by 7 bases and V by 5 bases; bases with no gene match: 12. The germline V gene has CDR1 SGHTA and CDR2 FQGTGA. The CDR3 DNA reads TGTGCCAGCAGCCAGGGGGCGGCAGGGGGTCCTGGCTACACCTTC. It yields the protein CASSQGAAGGPGYTF.